This T cell receptor beta chain is from a study of cytomegalovirus exposure and HLA in healthy donors (dated by TCRdb to the late 2010s). Study-wide context: An earlier analysis of roughly 500 of the donors reported 276 Gb of sequence data and some 100 million unique TCR beta sequences from approximately 180 million T cells. The study aimed to test whether signatures of past pathogen exposure could be identified by cataloging public T cell receptors. An earlier analysis of fewer than 700 of the donors applied high-throughput TCR beta sequencing to assess whether each TCR beta V gene segment acted as functional or pseudogenic. Class I and class II HLA loci were covered by the typing at four-digit resolution. Across approximately 400 genotyped donors of the cohort, an average of about 240,000 unique TCR beta nucleotide sequences per donor were sequenced, and about a sixth of those sequences were non-productive. A later genetic analysis used genome-wide SNP genotypes for 398 of the 666 donors, treating that subset as a discovery cohort. Every discovery cohort repertoire had been produced on one sequencing platform. Of the roughly 410 genotyped donors, roughly 76% were placed in the genetic ancestry cluster associated with self-reported Caucasian donors. Roughly 310 gigabases of sequencing data and 70 million to 85 million unique TCR sequences were included in an early release covering around 650 HLA-typed donors. The number of typed donors differed by locus: about 629-630 for A, B, C, DRB1 and DQB1; some 500 for DQA1; over 600 for DPA1; and around 490 for DPB1. Donor age, sex, ethnicity and CMV serostatus were compiled together with the repertoire data. To study patterns of TCR occurrence, a later analysis re-analyzed previously published TCR beta repertoires from hundreds of donors and added high-resolution HLA genotyping. The study used immunosequencing to profile the T cell repertoires of approximately 690 subjects and linked those repertoires to cytomegalovirus serostatus. Along with the approximately 700-subject first cohort, a separate validation cohort of roughly 110 different subjects was used. Because of strong linkage in the cohort, roughly five DR-DQ haplotypes were treated as single units for association and clustering. High-throughput TCR immunosequencing, statistical association of individual TCRs with disease status, and machine learning were combined to predict cytomegalovirus infection status. In the later analysis, no new phenotypic data were used to find candidate immune exposures; instead, reliance was placed on TCR beta sequences and their occurrence across donors. Paper-wide results and their limitations: Most TCR sequences were seen in very few donors, while some public TCRs were found in many individuals. Because counts were too low, some 17 rarely observed V segments, including chromosome 9 orphons, were left out of the earlier analysis of a few hundred of the donors. In a later analysis, HLA-associated TCR beta chains were found to be more clonally expanded and to have lower generation probabilities than equally common non-associated chains. According to a later analysis, most CMV-associated TCR beta chains appeared to be HLA-restricted, and the HLA associations seemed to be driven largely by CMV exposure. Roughly uniform sequencing depth across donors was assumed in presence/absence analyses, although this assumption may not hold. According to a later genetic analysis, donors in an Asian-associated ancestry cluster had fewer N-insertions in productive TCRs than the roughly 670-donor mean. In an earlier analysis of fewer than 700 of the donors, most TCR beta V segments appeared in productive rearrangements about 87% or about 30% of the time, broadly matching IMGT annotations. Some IMGT-functional V segments, including TRBV6-2 and TRBV6-3, could not be distinguished by the 87-base-pair reads and were therefore excluded. A later analysis associated about 17,000 TCR beta sequences with specific HLA alleles at a false discovery rate of 0.05. A few of the identified cytomegalovirus-associated TCR beta chains were confirmed in vitro to be specific for cytomegalovirus antigens. Immune exposure information for the cohort was limited to CMV serostatus. Linkage disequilibrium might explain the correlated functional status among segregating V segments, but an unknown experimental factor could not be ruled out. HLA typing was unavailable for some donors at each locus, so association tests used only the typed subset. A later analysis found that TCR association rates varied across HLA loci, with DRB1 alleles showing the most associated TCRs and HLA-C alleles the fewest. The authors suggested that the approach could potentially be extended to other disease states and immunological phenotypes. A further reported finding was that TCR beta sequences accurately predicted the HLA-A and HLA-B alleles for most subjects in the first cohort. V-gene and J-gene trimming of TCR beta chains was associated with a missense DCLRE1C variant in a later genetic analysis, and the association was replicated in an independent cohort. This cohort had only TCR beta chains sequenced, and the lack of alpha or paired-chain data limited which features could be detected. In the study, some 160 TCR beta chains were listed as associated with cytomegalovirus. In both the original and validation cohorts, the classifier was reported to diagnose cytomegalovirus status with high specificity and sensitivity. Assigning TCR associations to individual alleles was difficult when HLA alleles, especially DR and DQ, strongly co-occurred. The sequencing pipeline was judged likely to have produced a cluster of highly shared sequence variants as a technical artifact. In a later analysis, several top co-occurrence clusters were reported to appear linked to parvovirus B19, influenza, CMV and Epstein-Barr virus.

This clone was observed once. Its antigen is still unknown. No much larger clone exists at a distance of one base, and base qualities are not known. The method was the immunoSEQ multiplex PCR assay. For the multiplex PCR, a mixture combining 60 forward primers for TCR Vbeta segments and 13 reverse primers for TCR Jbeta segments was used. Amplification of the CDR3 region of rearranged TCR beta genes was performed with a multiplex PCR assay on genomic DNA. Amplified TCR beta libraries were sequenced as 87-base-pair reads on the Illumina HiSeq System. Per the original workflow: Across the 600 to 700 repertoires, a later analysis counted some 80 million unique TCR beta chains, 9.5 million to 13 million of which were shared by at least two donors. Raw reads were error-corrected and collapsed into unique sequences with a nearest-neighbor algorithm that merged closely related sequences to remove PCR and sequencing errors. To assign V, D and J gene segments, CDR3 sequences were aligned to IMGT reference sequences. For a sequence to be retained, a match of at least six nucleotides was required to both a V gene segment and a J gene segment. A rearrangement was called productive if the CDR3 had no stop codons and remained in frame with V and J, and every other rearrangement was called non-productive. Following IMGT convention, CDR3 was defined as the stretch from the second conserved V-encoded cysteine up to the conserved J-encoded phenylalanine. The earlier analysis of around 640 of the donors excluded sequences that lacked an unambiguous match to a single V gene segment. In an earlier analysis of a few hundred of the donors, V segments were called functional above 56.7% productive rearrangements and were called segregating when the between-donor standard deviation exceeded 5%. A statistical classification framework was developed to diagnose cytomegalovirus status using the catalog of TCR beta chain sequences. V and J gene assignment, in a later analysis, came from comparing TCR nucleotide sequences with IMGT/GENE-DB human TR gene sequences. A later analysis assigned CDR3 sequences and most-parsimonious VDJ recombination scenarios with the TCRdist pipeline. In a later analysis, every TCR beta chain was defined by the combination of its CDR3 amino acid sequence and its V-gene family, and reads without a unique V-gene family were dropped. In a later analysis, around 600 highly shared, low-generation-probability nucleotide sequences were removed to address suspected cross-contamination and a sequencing artifact. In a later analysis, a clonal expansion index for each public chain was calculated from normalized within-repertoire ranks of inferred template counts. In a later analysis, generation probabilities were computed using a VDJ recombination model fitted to out-of-frame rearrangements, and the results were checked against IGoR. In a later analysis, TCR-TCR, TCR-HLA and TCR-CMV co-occurrence was scored with hypergeometric tests, and a repertoire-size bias correction was applied to TCR pairs. In a later analysis, false discovery rates were estimated by permuting HLA or CMV assignments 20 times. In a later analysis, co-occurring TCRs were grouped using DBSCAN, and TCRdist sequence similarity was added for clustering within HLA-allele-positive subsets. Repertoires with fewer than 30,000 or more than 120,000 public chains were left out of co-occurrence clustering, as were a few repertoires with anomalous nucleotide sharing. TCRdb took this table from immuneACCESS and kept in-frame rearrangements with V and J called. Such tables lack part of the clones; where checked against another copy, unresolved V genes explain under half of the gap, and the rest is unexplained. The V and J calls and clone size were taken over from that table, and D and trimming were inferred from the DNA. The sample includes over 85,000 clones, with over 75% observed a single time. The ten biggest clones cover 4.5% to 6.5% of the sample.

The cysteine opens and the phenylalanine closes a CDR3 of 14 amino acids. Only CDR3 DNA is held: 42 bases, read in frame from base 1. Sequences SGDLS (CDR1) and YYNGEE (CDR2) are obtained from the germline V gene. Trimming takes 7 bases off V and 2 bases off J; junction bases not matched to a gene: 7. The cohort was made up of approximately 670 healthy bone marrow donors. Cohort members were all nominally healthy when sampled, although unrecorded immune exposures were likely present. The donor tested CMV seropositive, placing the donor among the approximately 310 seropositive members of the cohort. Every donor gave a peripheral blood sample, and the peripheral blood mononuclear cells from that sample were used for TCR beta sequencing. Genomic DNA extraction from the blood cell samples was performed with the Qiagen DNeasy Blood Extraction Kit.

This sequence originates from a middle-aged man in good health and CMV-seropositive. Input material: PBMCs. The chain was built from TRBV9 and TRBJ2-3; 7 nucleotides in the junction match TRBD2. At the DNA level, the sequence is TGTGCCAGCGGGGGTGGGACTAACACAGATACGCAGTATTTT. This translates into CASGGGTNTDTQYF.